The text below deals with one T cell receptor beta chain. Its antigen remains unidentified. Germline trimming cut 7 bases from V and 8 bases from J; bases unmatched to any gene: 6. This CDR3 contains 14 residues. Germline V lookup: CDR1 MDHEN, CDR2 SYDVKM. This entry is derived from a study of cytomegalovirus exposure and HLA in healthy donors. When sampled, the donors appeared nominally healthy, though they likely had unrecorded immune exposures. Study-wide findings and caveats: According to a later analysis, donors in an Asian-associated ancestry cluster reportedly had fewer N-insertions than the 666-donor mean. Being productive about 87% or about 30% of the time was typical of most TCR beta V segments in an earlier analysis. A further, later analysis showed that HLA-associated TCR beta chains (compared with equally common others) were more clonally expanded.

PCR was performed using 60 Vbeta and 13 Jbeta primers. Method: immunoSEQ multiplex PCR; TCRdb's copy keeps in-frame clones and lacks some. Here the sample spans some 160,000 clones, roughly 80% being singletons. This sequence was found in a woman in her 40s in good health and CMV-seropositive. The sequencing input was PBMCs. V gene TRBV28 combines with J gene TRBJ2-1, with TRBD1 identical over 12 bases. CDR3 sequence (DNA): TGTGCCAGCACCCCGGGACAGGGGGCCTATGAGCAGTTCTTC. This encodes CASTPGQGAYEQFF.